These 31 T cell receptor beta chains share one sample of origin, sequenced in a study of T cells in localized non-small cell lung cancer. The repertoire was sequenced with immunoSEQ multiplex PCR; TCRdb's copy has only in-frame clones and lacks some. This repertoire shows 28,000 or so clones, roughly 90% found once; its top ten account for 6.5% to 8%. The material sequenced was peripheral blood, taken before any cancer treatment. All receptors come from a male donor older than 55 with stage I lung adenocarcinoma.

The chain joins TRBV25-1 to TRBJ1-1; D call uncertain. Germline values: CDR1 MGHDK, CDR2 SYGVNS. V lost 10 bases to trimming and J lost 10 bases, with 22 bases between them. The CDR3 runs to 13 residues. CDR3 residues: CATGGGSWRGAFF. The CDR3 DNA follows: TGTGCCACCGGTGGAGGTAGTTGGCGAGGAGCTTTCTTT.

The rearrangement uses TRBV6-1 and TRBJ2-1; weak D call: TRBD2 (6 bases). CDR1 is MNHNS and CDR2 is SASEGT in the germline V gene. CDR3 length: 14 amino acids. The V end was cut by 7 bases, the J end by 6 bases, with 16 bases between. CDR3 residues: CASTPSGGPNEQFF. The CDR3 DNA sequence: TGTGCCAGCACGCCTTCCGGGGGACCCAATGAGCAGTTCTTC.

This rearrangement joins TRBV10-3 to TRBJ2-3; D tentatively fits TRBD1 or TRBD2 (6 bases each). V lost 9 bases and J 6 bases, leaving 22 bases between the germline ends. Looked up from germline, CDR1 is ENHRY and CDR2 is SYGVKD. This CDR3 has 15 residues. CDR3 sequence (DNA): TGTGCCATGAGTAGAAGGGGGGAGGAGGTGGATACGCAGTATTTT. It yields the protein CAMSRRGEEVDTQYF.

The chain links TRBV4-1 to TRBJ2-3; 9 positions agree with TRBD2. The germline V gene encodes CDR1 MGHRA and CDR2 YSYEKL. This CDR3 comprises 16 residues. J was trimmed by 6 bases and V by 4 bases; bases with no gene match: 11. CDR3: CASSLAGEISGDTQYF. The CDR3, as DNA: TGCGCCAGCAGCCTAGCGGGGGAGATCTCCGGGGATACGCAGTATTTT.

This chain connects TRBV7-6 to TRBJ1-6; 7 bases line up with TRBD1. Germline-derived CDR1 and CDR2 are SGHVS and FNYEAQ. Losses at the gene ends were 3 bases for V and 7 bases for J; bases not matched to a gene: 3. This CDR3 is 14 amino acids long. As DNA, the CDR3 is TGTGCCAGCAGCTTGGGACAGCTAAATTCACCCCTCCACTTT. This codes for CASSLGQLNSPLHF.

The CDR3 DNA is TGTGCCAGCAGTTACAAGGGGGGGAATCAGCCCCAGCATTTT. Translated: CASSYKGGNQPQHF. V is TRBV6-5 and J is TRBJ1-5; possible D gene TRBD1, 6 bases. The CDR3 is made up of 14 amino acids. Trimming left V 2 bases short and J 4 bases short, with 9 bases between. Germline V gene lookup returns CDR1 MNHEY and CDR2 SVGAGI.

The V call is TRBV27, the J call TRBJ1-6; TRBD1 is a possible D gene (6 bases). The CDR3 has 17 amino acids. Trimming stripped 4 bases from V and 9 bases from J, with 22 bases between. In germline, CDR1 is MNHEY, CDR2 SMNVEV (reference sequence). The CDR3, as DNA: TGTGCCAGCAGTTCAGCAACCCAGGGGCGGGGGAGTTCACCCCTCCACTTT. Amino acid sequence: CASSSATQGRGSSPLHF.

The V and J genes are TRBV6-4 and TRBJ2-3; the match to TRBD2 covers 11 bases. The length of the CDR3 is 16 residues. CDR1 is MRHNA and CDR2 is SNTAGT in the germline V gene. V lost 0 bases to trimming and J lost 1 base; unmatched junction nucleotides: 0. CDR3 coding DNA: TGTGCCAGCAGTGACTCGACTAGCGGGGGCACAGATACGCAGTATTTT. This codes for CASSDSTSGGTDTQYF.

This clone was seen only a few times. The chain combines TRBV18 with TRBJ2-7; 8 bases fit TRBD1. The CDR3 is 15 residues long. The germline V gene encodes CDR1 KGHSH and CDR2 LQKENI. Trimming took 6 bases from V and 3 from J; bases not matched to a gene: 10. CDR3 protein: CASSRGQGALYEQYF. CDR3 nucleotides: TGTGCCAGCTCCCGAGGACAGGGTGCCCTCTACGAGCAGTACTTC. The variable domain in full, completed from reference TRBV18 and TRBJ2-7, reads NAGVMQNPRHLVRRRGQEARLRCSPMKGHSHVYWYRQLPEEGLKFMVYLQKENIIDESGMPKERFSAEFPKEGPSILRIQQVVRGDSAAYFCASSRGQGALYEQYFGPGTRLTVT.

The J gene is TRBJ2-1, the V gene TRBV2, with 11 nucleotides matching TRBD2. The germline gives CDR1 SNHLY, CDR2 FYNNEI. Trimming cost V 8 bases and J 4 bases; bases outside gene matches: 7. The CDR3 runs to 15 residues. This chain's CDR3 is CASEAGTSGYNEQFF. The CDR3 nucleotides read TGTGCCAGCGAGGCAGGGACTAGCGGTTACAATGAGCAGTTCTTC.

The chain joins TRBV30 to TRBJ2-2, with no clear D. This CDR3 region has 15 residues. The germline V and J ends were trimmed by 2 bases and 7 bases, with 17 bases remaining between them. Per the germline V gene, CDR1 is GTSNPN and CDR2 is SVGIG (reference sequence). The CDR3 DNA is TGTGCCTGGAGTACCCAATACACCCTTGGCGGGGAGCTGTTTTTT. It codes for CAWSTQYTLGGELFF. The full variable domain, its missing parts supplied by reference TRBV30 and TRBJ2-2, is SQTIHQWPATLVQPVGSPLSLECTVEGTSNPNLYWYRQAAGRGLQLLFYSVGIGQISSEVPQNLSASRPQDRQFILSSKKLLLSDSGFYLCAWSTQYTLGGELFFGEGSRLTVL.

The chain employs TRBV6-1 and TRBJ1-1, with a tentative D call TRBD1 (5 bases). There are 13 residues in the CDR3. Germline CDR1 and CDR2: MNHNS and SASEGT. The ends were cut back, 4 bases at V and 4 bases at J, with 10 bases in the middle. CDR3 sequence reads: CASSGRDGTEAFF. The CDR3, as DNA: TGTGCCAGCAGTGGCCGGGACGGCACTGAAGCTTTCTTT.

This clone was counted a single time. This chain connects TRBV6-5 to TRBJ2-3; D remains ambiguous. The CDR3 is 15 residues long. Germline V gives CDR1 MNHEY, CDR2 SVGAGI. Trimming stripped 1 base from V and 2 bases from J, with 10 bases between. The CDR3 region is CASSYYLGNTDTQYF. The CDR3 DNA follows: TGTGCCAGCAGTTACTATCTGGGGAACACAGATACGCAGTATTTT.

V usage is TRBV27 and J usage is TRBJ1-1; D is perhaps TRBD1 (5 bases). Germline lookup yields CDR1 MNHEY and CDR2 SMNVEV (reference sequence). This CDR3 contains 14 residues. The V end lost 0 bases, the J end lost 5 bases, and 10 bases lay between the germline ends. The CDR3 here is CASSLSRGETEAFF. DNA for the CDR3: TGTGCCAGCAGTTTATCACGGGGGGAAACTGAAGCTTTCTTT.

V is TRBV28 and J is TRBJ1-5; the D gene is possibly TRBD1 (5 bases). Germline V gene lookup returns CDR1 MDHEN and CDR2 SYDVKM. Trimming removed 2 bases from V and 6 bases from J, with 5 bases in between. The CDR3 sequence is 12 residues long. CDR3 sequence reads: CASSLGTQPQHF. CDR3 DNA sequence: TGTGCCAGCAGTTTAGGGACTCAGCCCCAGCATTTT.

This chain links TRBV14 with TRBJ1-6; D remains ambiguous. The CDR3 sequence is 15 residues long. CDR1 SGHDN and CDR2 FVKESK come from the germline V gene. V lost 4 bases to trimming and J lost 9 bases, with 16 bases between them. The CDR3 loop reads CASSPLALSGSPLHF. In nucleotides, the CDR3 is TGTGCCAGCAGCCCCCTGGCACTGAGCGGTTCACCCCTCCACTTT.

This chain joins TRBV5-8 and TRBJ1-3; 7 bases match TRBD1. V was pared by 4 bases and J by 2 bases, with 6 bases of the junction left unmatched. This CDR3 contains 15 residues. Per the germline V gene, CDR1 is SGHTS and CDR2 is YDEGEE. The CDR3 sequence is CASSRQGGTGNTIYF. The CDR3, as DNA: TGTGCCAGCAGCCGACAGGGTGGGACTGGAAACACCATATATTTT.

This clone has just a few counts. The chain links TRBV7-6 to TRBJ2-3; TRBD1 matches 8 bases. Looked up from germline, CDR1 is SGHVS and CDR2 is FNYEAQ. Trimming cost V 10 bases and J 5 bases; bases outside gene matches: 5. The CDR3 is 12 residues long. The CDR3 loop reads CATGQGLDTQYF. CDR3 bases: TGTGCCACAGGACAGGGTCTAGATACGCAGTATTTT.

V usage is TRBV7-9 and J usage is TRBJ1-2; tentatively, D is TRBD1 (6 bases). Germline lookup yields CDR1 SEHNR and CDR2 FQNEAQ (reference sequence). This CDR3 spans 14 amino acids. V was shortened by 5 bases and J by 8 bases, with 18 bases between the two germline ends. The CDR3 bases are TGTGCCAGCAGCCTCTTCGGGGGCTCCGGAGGCTACACCTTC. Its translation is CASSLFGGSGGYTF.

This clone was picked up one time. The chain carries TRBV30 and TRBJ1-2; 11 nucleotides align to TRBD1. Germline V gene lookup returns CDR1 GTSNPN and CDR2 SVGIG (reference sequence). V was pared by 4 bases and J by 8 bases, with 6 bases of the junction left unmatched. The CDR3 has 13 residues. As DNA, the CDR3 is TGTGCCTGGAATGGACAGGGGGCAGGGGGCTACACCTTC. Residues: CAWNGQGAGGYTF.

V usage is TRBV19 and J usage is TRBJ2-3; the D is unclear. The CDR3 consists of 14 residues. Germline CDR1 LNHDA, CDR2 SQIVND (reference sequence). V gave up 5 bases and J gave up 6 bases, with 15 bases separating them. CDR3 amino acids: CASSGRVPVDTQYF. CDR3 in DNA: TGTGCCAGTAGTGGCCGGGTCCCTGTGGATACGCAGTATTTT.

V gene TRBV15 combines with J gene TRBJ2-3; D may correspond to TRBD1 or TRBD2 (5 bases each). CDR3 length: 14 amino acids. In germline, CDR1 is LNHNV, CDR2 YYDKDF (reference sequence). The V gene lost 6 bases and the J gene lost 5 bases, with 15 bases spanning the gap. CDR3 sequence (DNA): TGTGCCACCAGATTGGGTGGGGCGGGAGATACGCAGTATTTT. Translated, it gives CATRLGGAGDTQYF.

CDR3 amino acids: CASTPGHLQETQYF. The CDR3 bases are TGTGCCAGCACACCGGGACATCTACAAGAGACCCAGTACTTC. The genes are TRBV28 and TRBJ2-5; D perhaps matches TRBD1 (6 bases). CDR3 length: 14 residues. V was cut by 7 bases and J by 2 bases, with 14 bases left in between. Germline CDR1 is MDHEN and CDR2 is SYDVKM.

CDR3 amino acids: CSGSNSEKLFF. CDR3 DNA: TGCAGCGGCTCCAACTCTGAAAAACTGTTTTTT. The rearrangement joins TRBV20-1 to TRBJ1-4, with D hard to call. CDR1 and CDR2 from the germline V gene are DFQATT and SNEGSKA (reference sequence). The CDR3 runs 11 residues.

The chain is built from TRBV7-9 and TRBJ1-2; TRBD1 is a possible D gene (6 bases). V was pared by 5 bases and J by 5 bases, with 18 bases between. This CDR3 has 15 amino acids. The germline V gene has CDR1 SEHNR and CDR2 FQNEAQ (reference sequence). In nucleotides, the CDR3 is TGTGCCAGCAGCAACCCAGGGGCCCCGGGGTATGGCTACACCTTC. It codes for CASSNPGAPGYGYTF.

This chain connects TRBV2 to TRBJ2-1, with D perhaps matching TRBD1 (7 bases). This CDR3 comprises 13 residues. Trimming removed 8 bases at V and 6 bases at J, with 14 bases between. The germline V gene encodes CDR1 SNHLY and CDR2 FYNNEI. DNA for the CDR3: TGTGCCAGCGGGAGGTCAGGGGGCAATGAGCAGTTCTTC. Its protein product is CASGRSGGNEQFF.

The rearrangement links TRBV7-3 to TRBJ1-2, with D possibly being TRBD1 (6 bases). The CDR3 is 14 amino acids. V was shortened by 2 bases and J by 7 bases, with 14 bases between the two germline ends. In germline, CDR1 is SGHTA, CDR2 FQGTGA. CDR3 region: CASSLEAGVIGYTF. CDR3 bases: TGTGCCAGCAGCTTAGAAGCAGGGGTGATTGGCTACACCTTC.

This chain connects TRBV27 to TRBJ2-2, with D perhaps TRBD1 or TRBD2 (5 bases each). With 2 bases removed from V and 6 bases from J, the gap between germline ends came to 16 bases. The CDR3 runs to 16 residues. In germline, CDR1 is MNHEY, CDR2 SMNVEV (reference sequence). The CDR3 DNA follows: TGTGCCAGCAGTTTAGGTCCTTCGTGGGGGTCCGGGGAGCTGTTTTTT. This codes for CASSLGPSWGSGELFF.

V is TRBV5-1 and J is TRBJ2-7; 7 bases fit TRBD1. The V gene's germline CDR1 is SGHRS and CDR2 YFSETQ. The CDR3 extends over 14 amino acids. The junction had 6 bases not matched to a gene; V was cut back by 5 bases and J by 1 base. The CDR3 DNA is TGCGCCAGCAGAGAGGGGGCCACTTCCTACGAGCAGTACTTC. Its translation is CASREGATSYEQYF.

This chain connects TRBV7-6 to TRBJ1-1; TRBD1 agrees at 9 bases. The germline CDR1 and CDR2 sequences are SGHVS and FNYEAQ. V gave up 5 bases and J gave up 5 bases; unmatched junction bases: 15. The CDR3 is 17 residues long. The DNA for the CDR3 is TGTGCCAGCAGCCTAACCGTTCTTCGGGACAGGGTAACTGAAGCTTTCTTT. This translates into CASSLTVLRDRVTEAFF.

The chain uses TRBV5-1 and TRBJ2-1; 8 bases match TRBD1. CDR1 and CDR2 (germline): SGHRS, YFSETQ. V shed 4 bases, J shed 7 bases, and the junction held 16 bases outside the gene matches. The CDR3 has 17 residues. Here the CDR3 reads CASSLSPGTGTGNEQFF. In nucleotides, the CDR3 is TGCGCCAGCAGCCTTTCTCCCGGGACAGGAACCGGGAATGAGCAGTTCTTC.